The present T cell receptor (beta chain) was sequenced within a study of CD8 T cells in ankylosing spondylitis. The sample holds many counts of this clonotype. The CDR3 loop spans 14 amino acids. V was shortened by 2 bases and J by 8 bases, with 14 bases between the two germline ends. The germline V gene has CDR1 KGHDR and CDR2 SFDVKD. One entry per CDR3 protein results from TCRdb running MiXCR on the 5' RACE reads. The table shows 150,000 to 200,000 distinct CDR3 sequences, with 9.5% to 13% occurring only once. Sequenced material: blood, either unsorted or a sorted T cell fraction (not recorded which). The sequence came from a male donor with ankylosing spondylitis or in good health (not recorded which). This chain uses TRBV24-1 with TRBJ1-2; no definite D call. CDR3 bases: TGTGCCACCAGTGATTCCACCCTCGAATGGGGCTACACCTTC. It codes for CATSDSTLEWGYTF.